The rows below give T cell receptor beta chains drawn from one sample of a study of T cell responses to AZD1222 COVID-19 vaccine. Sequencing used immunoSEQ multiplex PCR; TCRdb keeps in-frame clones, though not all of them. In the table there are about 180,000 clones, 94% of which are singletons. The sequencing used peripheral blood, collected 28 days after the second AZD1222 dose. These receptors came from an adult who received the AZD1222 COVID-19 vaccine. Both conserved end residues are part of each CDR3. The D gene is left open where the match is weak. Only part of the rows carry a size: once, few, many, or a class if the clone is expanded.

TRBJ1-5 . few TRBV7-2 TGTGCCAGCAGCCCGCTTGTGGGCAATCAGCCCCAGCATTTT CASSPLVGNQPQHF
TRBJ2-5 . once TRBV5-6 TGTGCCAGCAGCCTGGGGGCCGGGGAGACCCAGTACTTC CASSLGAGETQYF
TRBJ2-1 . . TRBV29-1 TGCAGCGTTGTTACGGGGGAGGATGAGCAGTTCTTC CSVVTGEDEQFF
TRBJ2-3 . . TRBV6-5 TGTGCCAGCAGTATTAATCGGCATAGCACAGATACGCAGTATTTT CASSINRHSTDTQYF
TRBJ2-1 . . TRBV7-2 TGTGCCAGCAGCGGGCTACTAGCCAACAATGAGCAGTTCTTC CASSGLLANNEQFF
TRBJ2-1 TRBD1 . TRBV23-1 TGCGCCAGCAGTCAGCCCGACGGGACAGGTGTTTACAATGAGCAGTTCTTC CASSQPDGTGVYNEQFF
TRBJ2-3 . . TRBV9 TGTGCCAGCAGCGTAGGAGGTTTGGGAACAGATACGCAGTATTTT CASSVGGLGTDTQYF
TRBJ2-7 TRBD1 once TRBV24-1 TGTGCCACCAGTGCCGGGACAGGGGCGGGCGACGAGCAGTACTTC CATSAGTGAGDEQYF
TRBJ2-2 TRBD2 . TRBV7-3 TGTGCCAGCAGCTCTTTAGCGGGAGCGGGCGCCGGGGAGCTGTTTTTT CASSSLAGAGAGELFF
TRBJ2-3 TRBD1 . TRBV7-3 TGTGCCAGCAGCTTAGGGACAGGGGAGATAGGGGCAGATACGCAGTATTTT CASSLGTGEIGADTQYF
TRBJ2-2 . . TRBV30 TGTGCCTGGAACAAGGCAGGGCTGTACTCCGGGGAGCTGTTTTTT CAWNKAGLYSGELFF
TRBJ1-1 . . TRBV6-5 TGTGCCAGCAGTTACTCGAAGGTCGGTGCTTTCTTT CASSYSKVGAFF
TRBJ1-2 . . TRBV6-5 TGTGCCAGCAGTTGGGGGGAGACAAACTATGGCTACACCTTC CASSWGETNYGYTF
TRBJ1-4 . . TRBV11-2 TGTGCCAGCAGCAATGCGAGCGGGGGTCTGTTTTTT CASSNASGGLFF
TRBJ2-1 . . TRBV6-2/TRBV6-3 TGTGCCAGCAGTCGACGCGTCAATGAGCAGTTCTTC CASSRRVNEQFF
TRBJ1-4 . . TRBV15 TGTGCCACCAGCAGAGAATTCGTAGGGGGGAATGAAAAACTGTTTTTT CATSREFVGGNEKLFF
TRBJ2-7 TRBD1 . TRBV4-3 TGCGCCAGCAGCCAATGGACAGGGGTCGACGAGCAGTACTTC CASSQWTGVDEQYF
TRBJ1-1 . . TRBV5-4 TGTGCCAGCAGCTCCTTTCTAGTAAGGAAGGACACTGAAGCTTTCTTT CASSSFLVRKDTEAFF
TRBJ2-2 . . TRBV4-1 TGCGCCAGCAGCCAAGATCGGAGATTCGGGGAGCTGTTTTTT CASSQDRRFGELFF
TRBJ2-3 . . TRBV6-1 TGTGCCAGCAGTGAACAGGTTAAGATCACAGATACGCAGTATTTT CASSEQVKITDTQYF
TRBJ2-3 TRBD2 few TRBV5-4 TGTGCCAGCAGCTTTCGTAGCGGGCCTACCGGTACGCAGTATTTT CASSFRSGPTGTQYF
TRBJ2-3 . . TRBV19 TGTGCCAGTAGTACTCATACTAGCACAGATACGCAGTATTTT CASSTHTSTDTQYF
TRBJ1-6 . . TRBV5-1 TGCGCCAGCAGCTTGGTGAGGGGGGCTAATTCACCCCTCCACTTT CASSLVRGANSPLHF
TRBJ1-1 TRBD1 . TRBV19 TGTGCCAGTACCCCCACTCGGACAGGTTTTGTTGGCGCTTTCTTT CASTPTRTGFVGAFF
TRBJ1-1 TRBD1 . TRBV7-6 TGTGCCAGCAGCTTAGGGGGACAGGTACCTATAGGGACTGAAGCTTTCTTT CASSLGGQVPIGTEAFF
TRBJ1-2 TRBD1 . TRBV4-1 TGCGCCAGCAGCCAAGACTCGGGGACAGGGACGGGTGGCTACACCTTC CASSQDSGTGTGGYTF
TRBJ1-2 . . TRBV6-5 TGTGCCAGCACTTGGGGCTATGGCTACACCTTC CASTWGYGYTF
TRBJ1-1 TRBD1 . TRBV2 TGTGCCAGCAGTGAAGAGACAGGGTACATGAACACTGAAGCTTTCTTT CASSEETGYMNTEAFF
TRBJ1-4 TRBD1 . TRBV6-2/TRBV6-3 TGTGCCAGCAGTTCACCGGGACAGGATTTTGAAAAACTGTTTTTT CASSSPGQDFEKLFF
TRBJ1-2 TRBD1 . TRBV6-5 TGTGCCAGCAGTACAGGGGGAGTTGGCTACACCTTC CASSTGGVGYTF
TRBJ2-1 TRBD2 . TRBV28 TGTGCCAGCAGTGGTCCTGGAACCCGGCTAGCGGGAAATGAGCAGTTCTTC CASSGPGTRLAGNEQFF
TRBJ2-3 TRBD1 . TRBV7-9 TGTGCCAGCAGCTTAGGGGACAGGGGGAGCACAGATACGCAGTATTTT CASSLGDRGSTDTQYF
TRBJ2-5 . . TRBV28 TGTGCCAGCAGTTTATCAGGCAGGGGCGCTGGAGAGACCCAGTACTTC CASSLSGRGAGETQYF
TRBJ1-6 . . TRBV14 TGTGCCAGCAGCCAAGATCTGAATTCACCCCTCCACTTT CASSQDLNSPLHF
TRBJ2-1 TRBD2 . TRBV4-3 TGCGCCAGCAGCCATCGATTGACTAGCGGGGAGTACAATGAGCAGTTCTTC CASSHRLTSGEYNEQFF
TRBJ1-1 . . TRBV7-6 TGTGCCAGCAGCTCGATACGGGGGGTCCGAGGTGGAGCTTTCTTT CASSSIRGVRGGAFF
TRBJ2-3 . . TRBV9 TGTGCCAGCAGCGCTAGCCAGGCCAGGGTAGATACGCAGTATTTT CASSASQARVDTQYF
TRBJ1-6 . . TRBV11-2 TGTGCCAGCAGCTCCCGCCAACCAGATAATTCACCCCTCCACTTT CASSSRQPDNSPLHF
TRBJ2-1 TRBD1 . TRBV4-1 TGCGCCAGCAGCCAAGATGACAGGGCGGCGAATGAGCAGTTCTTC CASSQDDRAANEQFF
TRBJ1-5 . . TRBV19 TGTGCCAGTAGTATAGAGAACCCCTACCGAGATCAGCCCCAGCATTTT CASSIENPYRDQPQHF
TRBJ1-4 TRBD1 . TRBV14 TGTGCCAGCAGCCAGGGGACAGTGTGGGAAAAACTGTTTTTT CASSQGTVWEKLFF
TRBJ1-1 . . TRBV9 TGTGCCAGCAGCGTATGGTCAGAAGCTTTCTTT CASSVWSEAFF
TRBJ2-1 TRBD2 . TRBV19 TGTGCCAGTAGTATACTTTTTGTGGGGGGGGCCTACAATGAGCAGTTCTTC CASSILFVGGAYNEQFF
TRBJ2-5 . . TRBV21-1 TGTGCCAGCAGGTCTGTGGGGGACCAACAAGAGACCCAGTACTTC CASRSVGDQQETQYF
TRBJ2-5 . once TRBV11-3 TGTGCCAGCAGCTTAGATAATCGCCAAGAGACCCAGTACTTC CASSLDNRQETQYF
TRBJ2-7 . . TRBV11-3 TGTGCCAGCACTATGGGAGGGGGCCACTACGAGCAGTACTTC CASTMGGGHYEQYF
TRBJ2-2 TRBD1 . TRBV5-4 TGTGCCAGCAGCGGGTACAGGGGTCGCACCGGGGAGCTGTTTTTT CASSGYRGRTGELFF
TRBJ2-7 . . TRBV20-1 TGCAGTGCTAGCATCAGGGACGAGCAGTACTTC CSASIRDEQYF
TRBJ1-6 . . TRBV9 TGTGCCAGCAGCCGCCGGGACTCGGATTCACCCCTCCACTTT CASSRRDSDSPLHF
TRBJ1-2 . . TRBV27 TGTGCCAGCAGTTTGACAGCTAACTATGGCTACACCTTC CASSLTANYGYTF